This TCR beta chain was sequenced in a study of T cells in localized non-small cell lung cancer. Whole-study findings and limits: Uninvolved adjacent lung had the highest recorded T cell clonality, with tumor below it. In adjacent lung appeared a median around 55 of the top 100 tumor clones.

V lost 7 bases to trimming and J lost 10 bases; unmatched junction nucleotides: 16. The germline gives CDR1 MNHNS, CDR2 SASEGT. The CDR3 length is 15 residues. Comments on this clone: As yet, its antigen is unknown.

Sequenced by immunoSEQ multiplex PCR; TCRdb stores in-frame clones only, minus some. The sample includes about 61,000 clones, about 90% of them seen just once. The chain combines TRBV6-1 with TRBJ1-5, with TRBD1 matching 7 bases. The sample here was peripheral blood, taken before any cancer treatment. The source of this sequence is a man aged 35 to 69 with stage I squamous cell lung carcinoma. The CDR3, as DNA: TGTGCCAGCATTACCGACAGGGTGGGTCATTCTCCCCAGCATTTT. Its protein product is CASITDRVGHSPQHF.